This record concerns one T cell receptor (beta chain) sequence. Profiling relied on immunoSEQ multiplex PCR, and the TCRdb table lists in-frame clones only, not all of them. This table has under 150,000 clones, over 75% appearing once. This entry is derived from a study of blood T cell repertoires in COVID-19. V dropped 3 bases and J dropped 0 bases, with 5 bases sitting between them. From germline, CDR1 is SGHAT and CDR2 FQNNGV. The CDR3 is 13 amino acids. The sequenced sample was peripheral blood. The receptor's source is a man between 70 and 80 years old with active COVID-19. The chain links TRBV11-2 to TRBJ1-1; D not certain. The CDR3: CASSLRVNTEAFF. DNA for the CDR3: TGTGCCAGCAGCTTGCGGGTGAACACTGAAGCTTTCTTT.